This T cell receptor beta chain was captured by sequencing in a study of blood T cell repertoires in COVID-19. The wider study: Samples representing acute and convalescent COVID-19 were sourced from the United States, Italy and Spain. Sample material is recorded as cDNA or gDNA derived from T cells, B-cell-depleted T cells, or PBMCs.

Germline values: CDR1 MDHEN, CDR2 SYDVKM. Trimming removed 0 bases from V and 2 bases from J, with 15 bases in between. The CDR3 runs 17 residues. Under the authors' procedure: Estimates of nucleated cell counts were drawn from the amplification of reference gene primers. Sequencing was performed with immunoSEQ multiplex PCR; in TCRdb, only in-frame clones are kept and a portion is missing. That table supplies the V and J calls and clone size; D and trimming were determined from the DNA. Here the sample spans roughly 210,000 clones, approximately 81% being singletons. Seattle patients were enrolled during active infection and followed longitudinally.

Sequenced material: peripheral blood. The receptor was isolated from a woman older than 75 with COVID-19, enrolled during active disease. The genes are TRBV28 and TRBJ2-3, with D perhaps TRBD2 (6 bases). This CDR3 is CASSLWTTGRDTDTQYF. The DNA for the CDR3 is TGTGCCAGCAGTTTATGGACCACCGGGAGAGACACAGATACGCAGTATTTT.